This T cell receptor (beta chain) was identified in a study of T cell responses to AZD1222 COVID-19 vaccine. Clones were read by immunoSEQ multiplex PCR, and TCRdb kept only the in-frame ones, dropping some. The sample lists 140,000 to 150,000 clones, over 75% occurring once. Notes on the study in general: Seropositive AZD1222 recipients at baseline numbered only five to seven. Receipt of two AZD1222 doses was followed by a rise in Spike-specific TCR breadth and depth. The donors showed a predominance of white British ancestry and of females, with possible underestimation of clonal diversity. Unmutated variant regions are reportedly targeted by nearly half of spike-specific TCRs.

For this clone: Its specificity is unknown.

The CDR3 loop spans 15 amino acids. Trimming took 3 bases from V and 0 from J; bases not matched to a gene: 4. Germline values: CDR1 SGHTA, CDR2 FQGNSA. The specimen comprised peripheral blood, sampled 28 days after the second dose of the MenACWY control vaccine. The J gene is TRBJ1-1, the V gene TRBV7-2, with TRBD1 matching over 7 bases. This clonotype originated in an adult who received the MenACWY meningococcal vaccine as a control. The CDR3 protein is CASSFLGGLNTEAFF. CDR3 sequence (DNA): TGTGCCAGCAGCTTCCTAGGGGGCTTGAACACTGAAGCTTTCTTT.